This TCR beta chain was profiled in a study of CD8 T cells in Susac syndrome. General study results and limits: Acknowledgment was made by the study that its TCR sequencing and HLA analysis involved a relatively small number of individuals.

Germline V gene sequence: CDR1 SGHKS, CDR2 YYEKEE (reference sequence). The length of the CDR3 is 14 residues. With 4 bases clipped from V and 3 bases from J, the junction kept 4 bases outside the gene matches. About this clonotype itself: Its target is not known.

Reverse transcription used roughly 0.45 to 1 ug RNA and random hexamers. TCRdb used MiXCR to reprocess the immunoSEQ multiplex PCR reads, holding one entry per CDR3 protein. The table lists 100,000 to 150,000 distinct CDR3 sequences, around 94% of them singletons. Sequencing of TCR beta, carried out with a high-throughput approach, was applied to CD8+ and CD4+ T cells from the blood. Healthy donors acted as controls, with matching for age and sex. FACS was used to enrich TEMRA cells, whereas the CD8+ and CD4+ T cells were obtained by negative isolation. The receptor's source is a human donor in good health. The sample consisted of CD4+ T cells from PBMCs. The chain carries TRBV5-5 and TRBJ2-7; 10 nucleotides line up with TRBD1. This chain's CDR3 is CASSLTGGFYEQYF. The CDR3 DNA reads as TGTGCCAGCAGCCTGACAGGGGGCTTCTACGAGCAGTACTTC.